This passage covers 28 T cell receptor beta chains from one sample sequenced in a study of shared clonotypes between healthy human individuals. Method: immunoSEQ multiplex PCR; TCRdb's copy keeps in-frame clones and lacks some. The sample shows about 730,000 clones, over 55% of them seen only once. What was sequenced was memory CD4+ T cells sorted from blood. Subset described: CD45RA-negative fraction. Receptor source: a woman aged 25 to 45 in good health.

CDR3 in DNA: TGTGCCATCAGCCCCCGTTCCGGGACAGACAATCAGCCCCAGCATTTT. Translated: CAISPRSGTDNQPQHF. The genes are TRBV10-3 and TRBJ1-5, with 7 bases that match TRBD1. V lost 6 bases and J lost 3; bases outside the gene matches: 11. Germline CDR1 ENHRY, CDR2 SYGVKD. The CDR3 sequence is 16 residues long.

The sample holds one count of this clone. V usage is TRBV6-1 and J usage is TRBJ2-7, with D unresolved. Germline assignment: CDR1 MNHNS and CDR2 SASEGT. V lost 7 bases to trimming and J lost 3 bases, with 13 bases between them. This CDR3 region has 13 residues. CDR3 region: CASTTAGIYEQYF. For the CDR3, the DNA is TGTGCCAGCACAACAGCAGGCATCTACGAGCAGTACTTC.

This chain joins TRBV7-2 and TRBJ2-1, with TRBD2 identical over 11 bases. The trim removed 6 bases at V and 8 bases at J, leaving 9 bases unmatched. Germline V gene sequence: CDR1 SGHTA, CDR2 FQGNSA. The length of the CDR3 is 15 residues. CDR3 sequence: CASRPRSGRVYEQFF. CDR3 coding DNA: TGTGCCAGCAGGCCCCGTAGCGGGAGGGTCTATGAGCAGTTCTTC.

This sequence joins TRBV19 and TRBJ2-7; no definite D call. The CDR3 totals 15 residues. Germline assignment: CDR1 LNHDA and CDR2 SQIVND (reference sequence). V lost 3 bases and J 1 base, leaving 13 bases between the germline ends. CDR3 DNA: TGTGCCAGTAGTATCGAGGACCCCGGATCCTACGAGCAGTACTTC. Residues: CASSIEDPGSYEQYF.

The CDR3 is CASRMSSYEQYF. CDR3 nucleotides: TGTGCCAGCCGAATGAGCTCCTACGAGCAGTACTTC. The J gene is TRBJ2-7, the V gene TRBV19, with D uncertain. With 9 bases removed from V and 0 bases from J, the gap between germline ends came to 9 bases. This CDR3 comprises 12 residues. Germline V CDR1 and CDR2: LNHDA, SQIVND (reference sequence).

The CDR3 loop is CASTLLAESTDTQYF. Here the CDR3 DNA reads TGCGCCAGCACCCTATTAGCGGAAAGCACAGATACGCAGTATTTT. This chain uses TRBV5-1 with TRBJ2-3; maybe TRBD2 (6 bases). CDR1 and CDR2 from the germline V gene are SGHRS and YFSETQ. Trimming removed 6 bases from V and 0 bases from J, with 14 bases in between. The CDR3 is 15 amino acids.

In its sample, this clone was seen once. This chain's CDR3 is CASSFYWSGAQTDTQYF. The CDR3 coding sequence is TGTGCCAGCAGTTTCTACTGGTCGGGAGCTCAGACAGATACGCAGTATTTT. The chain links TRBV28 to TRBJ2-3, with a possible D match to TRBD2 (6 bases). The ends were cut back, 3 bases at V and 3 bases at J, with 19 bases in the middle. This CDR3 contains 17 residues. Germline values: CDR1 MDHEN, CDR2 SYDVKM.

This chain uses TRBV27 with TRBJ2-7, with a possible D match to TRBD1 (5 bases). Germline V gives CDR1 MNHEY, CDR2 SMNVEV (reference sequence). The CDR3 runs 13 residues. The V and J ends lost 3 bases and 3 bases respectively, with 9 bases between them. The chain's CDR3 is CASSFGQGYEQYF. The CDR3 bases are TGTGCCAGCAGTTTTGGGCAGGGCTACGAGCAGTACTTC.

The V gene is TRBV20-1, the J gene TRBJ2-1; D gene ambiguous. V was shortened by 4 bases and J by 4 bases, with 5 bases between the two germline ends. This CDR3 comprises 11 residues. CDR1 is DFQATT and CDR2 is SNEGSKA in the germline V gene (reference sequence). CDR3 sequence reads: CSATEYNEQFF. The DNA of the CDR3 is TGCAGTGCTACAGAGTACAATGAGCAGTTCTTC.

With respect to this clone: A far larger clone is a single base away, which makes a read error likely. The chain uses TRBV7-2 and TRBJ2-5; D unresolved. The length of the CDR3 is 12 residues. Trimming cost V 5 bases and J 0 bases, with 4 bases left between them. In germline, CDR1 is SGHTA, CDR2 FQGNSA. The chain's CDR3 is CASSRYQETQYF. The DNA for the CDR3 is TGTGCCAGCAGCCGGTACCAAGAGACCCAGTACTTC.

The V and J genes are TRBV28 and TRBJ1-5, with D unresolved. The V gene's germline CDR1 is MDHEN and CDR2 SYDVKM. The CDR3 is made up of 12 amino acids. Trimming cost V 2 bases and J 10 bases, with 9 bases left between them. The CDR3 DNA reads TGTGCCAGCAGTTTAGAGGTTTACCCCCAGCATTTT. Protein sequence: CASSLEVYPQHF.

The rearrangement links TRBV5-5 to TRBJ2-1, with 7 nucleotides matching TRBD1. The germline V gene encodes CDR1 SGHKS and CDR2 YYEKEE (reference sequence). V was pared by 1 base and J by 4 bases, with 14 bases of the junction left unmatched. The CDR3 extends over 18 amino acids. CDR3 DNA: TGTGCCAGCAGCTTGACCCACCAGGGGGTCCTCTTGTACAATGAGCAGTTCTTC. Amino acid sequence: CASSLTHQGVLLYNEQFF.

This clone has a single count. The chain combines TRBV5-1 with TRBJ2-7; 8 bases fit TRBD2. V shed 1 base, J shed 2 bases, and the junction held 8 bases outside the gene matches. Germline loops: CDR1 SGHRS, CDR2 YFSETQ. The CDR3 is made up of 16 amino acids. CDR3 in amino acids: CASSLSASGYTYEQYF. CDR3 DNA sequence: TGCGCCAGCAGCTTGAGCGCTAGCGGGTATACCTACGAGCAGTACTTC.

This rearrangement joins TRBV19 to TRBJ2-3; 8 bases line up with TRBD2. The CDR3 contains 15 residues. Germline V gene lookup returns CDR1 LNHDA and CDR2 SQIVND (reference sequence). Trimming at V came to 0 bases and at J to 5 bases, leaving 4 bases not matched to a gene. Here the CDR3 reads CASSIDSGIGDTQYF. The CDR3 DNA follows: TGTGCCAGTAGTATAGATAGCGGGATTGGAGATACGCAGTATTTT. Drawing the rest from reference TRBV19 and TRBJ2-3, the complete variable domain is DGGITQSPKYLFRKEGQNVTLSCEQNLNHDAMYWYRQDPGQGLRLIYYSQIVNDFQKGDIAEGYSVSREKKESFPLTVTSAQKNPTAFYLCASSIDSGIGDTQYFGPGTRLTVL.

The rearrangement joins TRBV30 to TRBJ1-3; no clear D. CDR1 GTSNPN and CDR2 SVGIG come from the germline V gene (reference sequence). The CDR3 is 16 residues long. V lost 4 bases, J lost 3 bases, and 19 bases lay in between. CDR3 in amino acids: CAWMRDSEENGNTIYF. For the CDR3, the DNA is TGTGCCTGGATGCGAGATTCAGAGGAGAATGGAAACACCATATATTTT.

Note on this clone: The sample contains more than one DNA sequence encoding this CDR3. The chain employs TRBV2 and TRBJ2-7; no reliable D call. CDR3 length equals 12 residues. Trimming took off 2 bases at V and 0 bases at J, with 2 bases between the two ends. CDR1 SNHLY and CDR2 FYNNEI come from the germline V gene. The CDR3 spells CASSERSYEQYF. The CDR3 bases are TGTGCCAGCAGTGAACGCTCCTACGAGCAGTACTTC.

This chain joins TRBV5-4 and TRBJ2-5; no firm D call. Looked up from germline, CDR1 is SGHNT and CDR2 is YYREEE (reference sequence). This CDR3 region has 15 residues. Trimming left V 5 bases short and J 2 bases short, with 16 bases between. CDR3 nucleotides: TGTGCCAGCAGGGATGTTAGGCAGTCTCAAGAGACCCAGTACTTC. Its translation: CASRDVRQSQETQYF.

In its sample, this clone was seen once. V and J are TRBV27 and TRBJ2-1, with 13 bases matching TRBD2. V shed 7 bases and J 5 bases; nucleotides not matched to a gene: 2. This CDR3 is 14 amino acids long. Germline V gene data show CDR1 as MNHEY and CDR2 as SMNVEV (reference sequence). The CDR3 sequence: CASKTSGRDNEQFF. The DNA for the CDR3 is TGTGCCAGCAAAACTAGCGGGAGGGACAATGAGCAGTTCTTC.

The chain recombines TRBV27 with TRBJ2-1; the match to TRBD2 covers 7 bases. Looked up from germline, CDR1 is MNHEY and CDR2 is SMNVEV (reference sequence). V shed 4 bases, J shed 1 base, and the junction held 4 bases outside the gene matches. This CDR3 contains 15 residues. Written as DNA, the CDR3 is TGTGCCAGCAGTTCTCAGCGGGGTTCCTACAATGAGCAGTTCTTC. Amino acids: CASSSQRGSYNEQFF.

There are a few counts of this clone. The CDR3 region is CASGRAQETQYF. The CDR3 DNA follows: TGTGCCAGCGGCAGGGCGCAAGAGACCCAGTACTTC. This chain uses TRBV28 with TRBJ2-5, with a weak D call TRBD1 (5 bases). The V end lost 8 bases, the J end lost 2 bases, and 9 bases lay between the germline ends. The CDR3 sequence is 12 residues long. Germline V gene sequence: CDR1 MDHEN, CDR2 SYDVKM. The full variable domain, in which reference TRBV28 and TRBJ2-5 provide the parts outside the CDR3, is DVKVTQSSRYLVKRTGEKVFLECVQDMDHENMFWYRQDPGLGLRLIYFSYDVKMKEKGDIPEGYSVSREKKERFSLILESASTNQTSMYLCASGRAQETQYFGPGTRLLVL.

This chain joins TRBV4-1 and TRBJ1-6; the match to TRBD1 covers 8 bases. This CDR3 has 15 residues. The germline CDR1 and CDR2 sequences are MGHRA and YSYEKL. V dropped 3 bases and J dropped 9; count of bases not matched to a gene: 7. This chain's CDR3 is CASSHDRGDGSPLHF. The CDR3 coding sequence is TGCGCCAGCAGCCACGACAGGGGAGACGGTTCACCCCTCCACTTT.

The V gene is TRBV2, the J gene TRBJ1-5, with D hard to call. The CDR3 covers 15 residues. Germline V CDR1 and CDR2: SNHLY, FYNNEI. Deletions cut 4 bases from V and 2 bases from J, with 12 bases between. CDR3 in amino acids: CASSVQIEGNQPQHF. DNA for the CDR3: TGTGCCAGCAGTGTCCAGATTGAGGGCAATCAGCCCCAGCATTTT.

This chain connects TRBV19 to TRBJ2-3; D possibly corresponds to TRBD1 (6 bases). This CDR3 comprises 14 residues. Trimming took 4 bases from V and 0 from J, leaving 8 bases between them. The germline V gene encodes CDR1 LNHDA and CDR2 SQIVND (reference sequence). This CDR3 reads CASSTQGSTDTQYF. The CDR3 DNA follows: TGTGCCAGTAGTACACAGGGCAGCACAGATACGCAGTATTTT.

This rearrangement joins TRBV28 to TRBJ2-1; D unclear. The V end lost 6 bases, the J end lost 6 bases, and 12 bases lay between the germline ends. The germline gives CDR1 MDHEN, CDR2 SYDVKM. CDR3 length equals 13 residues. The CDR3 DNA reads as TGTGCCAGCAGCCCTCCGGTAGGCAATGAGCAGTTCTTC. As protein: CASSPPVGNEQFF.

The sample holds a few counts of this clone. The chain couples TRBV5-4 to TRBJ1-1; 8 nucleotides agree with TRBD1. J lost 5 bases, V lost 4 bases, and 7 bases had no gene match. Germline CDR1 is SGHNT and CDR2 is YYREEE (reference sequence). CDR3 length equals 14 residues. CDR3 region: CASSPRGLGTEAFF. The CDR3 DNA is TGTGCCAGCAGCCCCAGGGGGCTCGGGACTGAAGCTTTCTTT.

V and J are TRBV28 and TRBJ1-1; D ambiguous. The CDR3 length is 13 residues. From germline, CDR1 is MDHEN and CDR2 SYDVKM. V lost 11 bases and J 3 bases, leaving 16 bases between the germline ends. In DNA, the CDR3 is TGTGCCTCAGCGTGGTGGTGGGACACTGAAGCTTTCTTT. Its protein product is CASAWWWDTEAFF.

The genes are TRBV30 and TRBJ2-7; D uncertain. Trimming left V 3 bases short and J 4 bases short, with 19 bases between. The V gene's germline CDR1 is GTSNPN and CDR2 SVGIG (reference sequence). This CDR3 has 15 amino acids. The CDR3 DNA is TGTGCCTGGAGGACCCCGGCCTCAAGCGTTTACGAGCAGTACTTC. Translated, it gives CAWRTPASSVYEQYF.

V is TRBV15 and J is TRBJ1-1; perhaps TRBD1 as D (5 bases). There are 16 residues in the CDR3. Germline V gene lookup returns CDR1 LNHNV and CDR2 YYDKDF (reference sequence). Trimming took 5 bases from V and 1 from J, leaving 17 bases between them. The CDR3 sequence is CATSDRAGTKNTEAFF. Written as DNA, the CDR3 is TGTGCCACCAGCGACCGAGCCGGGACCAAGAACACTGAAGCTTTCTTT. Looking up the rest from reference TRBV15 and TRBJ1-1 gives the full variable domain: DAMVIQNPRYQVTQFGKPVTLSCSQTLNHNVMYWYQQKSSQAPKLLFHYYDKDFNNEADTPDNFQSRRPNTSFCFLDIRSPGLGDTAMYLCATSDRAGTKNTEAFFGQGTRLTVV.